The clone carrying this T cell receptor beta chain was observed many times. Trimming took 4 bases from V and 2 from J, leaving 5 bases between them. CDR1 is SQVTM, CDR2 ANQGSEA, per germline. The CDR3 is 11 amino acids. The record originates from a study of blood T cells in healthy people across ages. A second PCR of roughly 7 to 11 cycles used a sample-barcoded 5' primer and a J-beta primer mix. Each CDR3 protein gets one entry after TCRdb re-called the 5' RACE reads with MiXCR. The sample shows fewer than 2 million distinct CDR3 sequences, about two fifths of them seen only once. Each of the donors had roughly 9.1 milliliters of peripheral blood drawn into EDTA-treated Vacutainer tubes.

The sequence was obtained from a human donor in good health. Sample: blood. The rearrangement joins TRBV29-1 to TRBJ1-2; D not resolved. The CDR3 bases are TGCAGCGTTGTTGTAAACTATGGCTACACCTTC. Its translation: CSVVVNYGYTF.